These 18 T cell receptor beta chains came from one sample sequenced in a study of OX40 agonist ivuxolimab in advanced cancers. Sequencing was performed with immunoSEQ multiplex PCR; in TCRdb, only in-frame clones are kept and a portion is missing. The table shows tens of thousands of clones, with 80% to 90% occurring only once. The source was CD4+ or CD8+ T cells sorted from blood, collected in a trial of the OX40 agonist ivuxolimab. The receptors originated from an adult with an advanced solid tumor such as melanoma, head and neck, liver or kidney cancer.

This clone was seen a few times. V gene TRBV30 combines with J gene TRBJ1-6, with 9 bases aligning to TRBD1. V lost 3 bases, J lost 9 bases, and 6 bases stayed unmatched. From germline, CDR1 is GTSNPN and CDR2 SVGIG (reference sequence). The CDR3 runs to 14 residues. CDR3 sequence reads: CAWSPQGARSPLHF. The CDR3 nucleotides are TGTGCCTGGAGCCCACAGGGGGCTCGTTCACCCCTCCACTTT.

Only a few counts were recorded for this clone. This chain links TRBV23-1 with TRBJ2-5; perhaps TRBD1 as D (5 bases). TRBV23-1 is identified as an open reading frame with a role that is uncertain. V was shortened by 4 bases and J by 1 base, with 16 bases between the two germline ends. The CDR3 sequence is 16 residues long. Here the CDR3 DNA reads TGCGCCAGCAGTCGTTCTCAAAGGCAGGGCCAAGAGACCCAGTACTTC. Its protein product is CASSRSQRQGQETQYF.

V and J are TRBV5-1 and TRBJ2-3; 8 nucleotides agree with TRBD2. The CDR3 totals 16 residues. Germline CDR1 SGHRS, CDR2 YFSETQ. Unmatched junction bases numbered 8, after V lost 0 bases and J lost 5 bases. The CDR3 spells CASSLAKAGVVDTQYF. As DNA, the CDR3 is TGCGCCAGCAGCTTGGCGAAAGCGGGAGTGGTAGATACGCAGTATTTT. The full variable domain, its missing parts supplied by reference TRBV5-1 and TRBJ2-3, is KAGVTQTPRYLIKTRGQQVTLSCSPISGHRSVSWYQQTPGQGLQFLFEYFSETQRNKGNFPGRFSGRQFSNSRSEMNVSTLELGDSALYLCASSLAKAGVVDTQYFGPGTRLTVL.

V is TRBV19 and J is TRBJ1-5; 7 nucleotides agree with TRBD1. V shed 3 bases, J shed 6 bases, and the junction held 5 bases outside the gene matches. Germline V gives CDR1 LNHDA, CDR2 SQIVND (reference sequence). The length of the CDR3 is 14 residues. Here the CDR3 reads CASSIGGGGQPQHF. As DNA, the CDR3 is TGTGCCAGTAGTATCGGAGGGGGCGGTCAGCCCCAGCATTTT.

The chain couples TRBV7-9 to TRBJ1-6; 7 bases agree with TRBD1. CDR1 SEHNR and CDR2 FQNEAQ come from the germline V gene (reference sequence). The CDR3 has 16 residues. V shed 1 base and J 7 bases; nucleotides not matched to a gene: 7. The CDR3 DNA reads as TGTGCCAGCAGCTTAGGCCAAGGGGGCGGGAATTCACCCCTCCACTTT. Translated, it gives CASSLGQGGGNSPLHF.

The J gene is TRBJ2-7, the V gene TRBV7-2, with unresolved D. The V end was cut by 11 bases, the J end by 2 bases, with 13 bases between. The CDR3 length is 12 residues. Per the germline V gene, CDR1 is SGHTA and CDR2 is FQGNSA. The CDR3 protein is CAVHRDPYEQYF. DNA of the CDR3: TGTGCCGTACACAGAGACCCCTACGAGCAGTACTTC.

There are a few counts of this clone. The DNA for the CDR3 is TGTGCCAGCAGCCATCGCAGGGTTGGGAACACTGAAGCTTTCTTT. Its protein product is CASSHRRVGNTEAFF. V gene TRBV5-6 combines with J gene TRBJ1-1; TRBD1 might be the D (5 bases). Between the trimmed V and J ends, which lost 4 bases and 1 base, there was a span of 14 bases. This CDR3 spans 15 amino acids. Germline V gives CDR1 SGHDT, CDR2 YYEEEE. The complete variable domain, with remaining parts taken from reference TRBV5-6 and TRBJ1-1, reads DAGVTQSPTHLIKTRGQQVTLRCSPKSGHDTVSWYQQALGQGPQFIFQYYEEEERQRGNFPDRFSGHQFPNYSSELNVNALLLGDSALYLCASSHRRVGNTEAFFGQGTRLTVV.

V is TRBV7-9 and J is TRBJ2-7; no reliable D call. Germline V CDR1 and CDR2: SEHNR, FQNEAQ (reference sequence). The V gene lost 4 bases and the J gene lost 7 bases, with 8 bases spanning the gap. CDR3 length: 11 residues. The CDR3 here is CASSYQKEQYF. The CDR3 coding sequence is TGTGCCAGCAGCTACCAGAAAGAGCAGTACTTC.

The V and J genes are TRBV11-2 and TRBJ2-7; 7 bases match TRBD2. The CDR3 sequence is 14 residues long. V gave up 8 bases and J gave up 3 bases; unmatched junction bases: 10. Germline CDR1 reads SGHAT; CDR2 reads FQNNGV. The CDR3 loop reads CASAPGGMNYEQYF. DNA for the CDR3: TGTGCCAGCGCCCCGGGGGGAATGAACTACGAGCAGTACTTC.

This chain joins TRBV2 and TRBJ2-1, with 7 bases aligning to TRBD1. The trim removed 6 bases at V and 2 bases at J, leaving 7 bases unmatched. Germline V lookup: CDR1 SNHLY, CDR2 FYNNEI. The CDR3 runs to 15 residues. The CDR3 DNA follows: TGTGCCAGCAGCGCAGGGACAGAGACCTACAATGAGCAGTTCTTC. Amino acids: CASSAGTETYNEQFF.

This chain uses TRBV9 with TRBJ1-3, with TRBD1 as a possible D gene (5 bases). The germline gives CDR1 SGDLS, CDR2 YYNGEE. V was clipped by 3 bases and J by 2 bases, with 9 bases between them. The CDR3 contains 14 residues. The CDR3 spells CASSAKGTGNTIYF. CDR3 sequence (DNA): TGTGCCAGCAGCGCCAAGGGGACTGGAAACACCATATATTTT.

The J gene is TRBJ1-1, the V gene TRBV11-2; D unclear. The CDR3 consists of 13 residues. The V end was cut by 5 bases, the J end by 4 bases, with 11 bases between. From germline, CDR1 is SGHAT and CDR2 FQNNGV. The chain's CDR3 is CASSKIWGTEAFF. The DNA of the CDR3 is TGTGCCAGCAGCAAGATTTGGGGCACTGAAGCTTTCTTT. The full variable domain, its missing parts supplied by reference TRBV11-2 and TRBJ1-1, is EAGVAQSPRYKIIEKRQSVAFWCNPISGHATLYWYQQILGQGPKLLIQFQNNGVVDDSQLPKDRFSAERLKGVDSTLKIQPAKLEDSAVYLCASSKIWGTEAFFGQGTRLTVV.

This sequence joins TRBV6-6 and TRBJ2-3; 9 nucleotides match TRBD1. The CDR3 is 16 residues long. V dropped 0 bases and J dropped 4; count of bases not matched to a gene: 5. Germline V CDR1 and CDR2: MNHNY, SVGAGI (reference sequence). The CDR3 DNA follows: TGTGCCAGCAGTTACTCGCCGGGACAGGGCTCAGATACGCAGTATTTT. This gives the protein CASSYSPGQGSDTQYF.

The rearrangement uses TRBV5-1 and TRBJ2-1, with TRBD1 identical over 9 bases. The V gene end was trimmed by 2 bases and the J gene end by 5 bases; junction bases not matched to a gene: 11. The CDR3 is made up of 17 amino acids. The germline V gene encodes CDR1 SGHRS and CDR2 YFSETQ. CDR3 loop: CASSLQGAWGSHNEQFF. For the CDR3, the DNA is TGCGCCAGCAGCTTACAGGGGGCGTGGGGGTCACACAATGAGCAGTTCTTC. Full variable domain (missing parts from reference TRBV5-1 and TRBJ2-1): KAGVTQTPRYLIKTRGQQVTLSCSPISGHRSVSWYQQTPGQGLQFLFEYFSETQRNKGNFPGRFSGRQFSNSRSEMNVSTLELGDSALYLCASSLQGAWGSHNEQFFGPGTRLTVL.

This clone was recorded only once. This chain's CDR3 is CASMRGQGGTEAFF. The DNA for the CDR3 is TGTGCCAGCATGAGGGGACAGGGCGGCACTGAAGCTTTCTTT. The chain combines TRBV2 with TRBJ1-1; the match to TRBD1 covers 9 bases. The germline gives CDR1 SNHLY, CDR2 FYNNEI. V dropped 7 bases and J dropped 4; count of bases not matched to a gene: 7. The CDR3 runs 14 residues.

CDR3 protein: CASSIGGASPLHF. CDR3 coding DNA: TGTGCCAGTAGTATCGGGGGAGCTTCACCCCTCCACTTT. The chain carries TRBV19 and TRBJ1-6, with D perhaps TRBD1 (5 bases). The V gene lost 3 bases and the J gene lost 9 bases, with 9 bases spanning the gap. The CDR3 totals 13 residues. Germline lookup yields CDR1 LNHDA and CDR2 SQIVND (reference sequence).

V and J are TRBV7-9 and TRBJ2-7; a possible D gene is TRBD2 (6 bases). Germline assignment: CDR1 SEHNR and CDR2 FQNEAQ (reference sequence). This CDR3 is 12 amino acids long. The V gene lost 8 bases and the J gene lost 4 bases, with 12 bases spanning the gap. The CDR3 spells CASRTGDYEQYF. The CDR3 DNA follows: TGTGCCAGCCGGACGGGGGATTACGAGCAGTACTTC.

The DNA for the CDR3 is TGTGCCAGCAGCTCCGGACAGGGGGCGTCCGGGGAGCTGTTTTTT. Translation: CASSSGQGASGELFF. The rearrangement links TRBV5-6 to TRBJ2-2, with 11 bases matching TRBD1. The CDR3 totals 15 residues. V dropped 3 bases and J dropped 6; count of bases not matched to a gene: 4. Germline CDR1 is SGHDT and CDR2 is YYEEEE.